The 10 T cell receptor beta chains listed next were all sequenced from one sample in a study of T cells in Graves' hyperthyroidism and ophthalmopathy. RNA transcripts were the template for amplifying TCR beta CDR3 regions. During a first-round RT-PCR of the TCR CDR3, the HTBI primer set was used. TCRdb re-called the multiplex PCR reads through MiXCR, storing one row per CDR3 protein. In the table there are a few hundred thousand distinct CDR3 sequences, around a sixth of which are singletons. The sample was blood. The source is a woman younger than 30 with Graves' hyperthyroidism that later progressed to Graves' ophthalmopathy.

This clonotype was observed many times. V and J are TRBV24-1 and TRBJ2-7, with TRBD1 as a possible D gene (5 bases). Trimming shortened V by 6 bases and J by 7 bases, and 24 bases separated the two germline ends. The germline V gene encodes CDR1 KGHDR and CDR2 SFDVKD. This CDR3 spans 16 amino acids. The CDR3 DNA reads TGTGCCACCAGTTTTGGTTGGGGCGCCAACACGGAAGAGCAGTACTTC. Residues: CATSFGWGANTEEQYF.

This chain links TRBV20-1 with TRBJ1-5, with 11 bases matching TRBD1. The CDR3 contains 17 residues. Trimming removed 6 bases from V and 0 bases from J; junction bases left unmatched: 10. Germline CDR1 is DFQATT and CDR2 is SNEGSKA (reference sequence). CDR3 in amino acids: CSAHFRDRGDSNQPQHF. In nucleotides, the CDR3 is TGCAGTGCCCATTTCCGGGACAGGGGGGATAGCAATCAGCCCCAGCATTTT.

This clonotype was seen once. The gene calls are TRBV4-2 and TRBJ2-1, with TRBD2 matching 7 bases. After removal of 0 bases from V and 4 bases from J, the junction contained 12 bases not matched to a gene. Germline-derived CDR1 and CDR2 are LGHNA and YNFKEQ. This CDR3 has 18 amino acids. The CDR3 sequence is CASSQEGAGGGLYNEQFF. The CDR3 coding sequence is TGTGCCAGCAGCCAAGAGGGAGCGGGCGGGGGTCTATACAATGAGCAGTTCTTC.

This clonotype was seen at least ten times. The chain couples TRBV18 to TRBJ1-2; the D is unclear. The CDR3 has 12 amino acids. CDR1 is KGHSH and CDR2 is LQKENI in the germline V gene. Trimming removed 4 bases from V and 7 bases from J, with 10 bases in between. CDR3 nucleotides: TGTGCCAGCTCACATAGAGGGTCTGGCTACACCTTC. As protein: CASSHRGSGYTF.

The rearrangement links TRBV5-1 to TRBJ2-2; D unresolved. CDR1 is SGHRS, CDR2 YFSETQ, per germline. Between the trimmed V and J ends, which lost 1 base and 7 bases, there was a span of 8 bases. The CDR3 is 13 amino acids. The CDR3 sequence: CASSLSWGGELFF. The CDR3 DNA reads as TGCGCCAGCAGCTTGAGTTGGGGCGGGGAGCTGTTTTTT.

The DNA for the CDR3 is TGTGCCAGCAGCCAGTTTGGACAGGGAGCCAAAAACATTCAGTACTTC. Amino acids: CASSQFGQGAKNIQYF. The chain carries TRBV3-1 and TRBJ2-4, with 8 nucleotides matching TRBD1. The J segment lost 0 bases and the V segment lost 3 bases, leaving 4 bases of the junction unmatched. Germline CDR1 reads LGHDT; CDR2 reads YNNKEL (reference sequence). The CDR3 contains 16 residues.

This clonotype has at least ten counts. V gene TRBV12-3 or TRBV12-4 combines with J gene TRBJ1-5; 7 bases align to TRBD1. The V gene end was trimmed by 6 bases and the J gene end by 2 bases; junction bases not matched to a gene: 7. The CDR3 consists of 15 residues. The DNA for the CDR3 is TGTGCCAGCAGCCTCCATGGACAGGGCAATCAGCCCCAGCATTTT. Amino acids: CASSLHGQGNQPQHF.

With regard to this clonotype: This may be a read error, as it is one base from a much larger clone. The chain couples TRBV5-4 to TRBJ2-4; D might be TRBD2 (5 bases). The J call may be wrong; the DNA end is better matched by TRBJ2-1. The CDR3 totals 16 residues. Germline V gene lookup returns CDR1 SGHNT and CDR2 YYREEE (reference sequence). This chain's CDR3 is CASSFRTLGKVNDQFF. In nucleotides, the CDR3 is TGTGCCAGCAGCTTCCGTACTCTCGGGAAAGTCAATGATCAGTTCTTC.

Turning to this clonotype: Just one base apart from a much larger clone, this may be a read error. V and J are TRBV6-1 and TRBJ2-7, with a weak D call TRBD2 (6 bases). The V end lost 6 bases, the J end lost 2 bases, and 11 bases lay between the germline ends. The length of the CDR3 is 13 residues. Germline lookup yields CDR1 MNHNS and CDR2 SASEGT. Here the CDR3 reads CASSSGLTYEQYF. The CDR3 nucleotides are TGTGCCAGCAGCTCGGGACTTACCTACGAGCAGTACTTC.

Many counts were recorded for this clonotype. The chain joins TRBV6-1 to TRBJ1-1; weak D call: TRBD1 (6 bases). The CDR3 is 14 residues long. Between the trimmed V and J ends, which lost 6 bases and 2 bases, there was a span of 13 bases. The V gene's germline CDR1 is MNHNS and CDR2 SASEGT. Here the CDR3 reads CASSGQSENTEAFF. CDR3 sequence (DNA): TGTGCCAGCAGCGGACAGTCTGAAAACACTGAAGCTTTCTTT.